Presented here are 19 T cell receptor beta chains from one specimen sequenced in a study of early T cells in non-severe SARS-CoV-2 infection. Using its own MiXCR run on the 5' RACE reads, TCRdb lists one record per CDR3 protein. The table lists 45,000 to 65,000 distinct CDR3 sequences, around a tenth of them singletons. Sequences were obtained from whole blood. The receptors were gathered from an adult who was a healthcare worker with PCR-confirmed SARS-CoV-2 infection or an uninfected control (not recorded which).

This clonotype was seen many times. The chain recombines TRBV7-9 with TRBJ2-7, with 9 nucleotides matching TRBD2. With 3 bases clipped from V and 6 bases from J, the junction kept 6 bases outside the gene matches. Germline values: CDR1 SEHNR, CDR2 FQNEAQ (reference sequence). This CDR3 spans 14 amino acids. For the CDR3, the DNA is TGTGCCAGCAGCTTCACCGGGACTAGCAGCGAGCAGTACTTC. Translating it yields CASSFTGTSSEQYF. Filled out from reference TRBV7-9 and TRBJ2-7, the complete variable domain reads DTGVSQNPRHKITKRGQNVTFRCDPISEHNRLYWYRQTLGQGPEFLTYFQNEAQLEKSRLLSDRFSAERPKGSFSTLEIQRTEQGDSAMYLCASSFTGTSSEQYFGPGTRLTVT.

This clonotype was recorded many times. CDR3 DNA: TGCAGCGTTCCCCTTTACCCCTATGGCTACACCTTC. Its translation: CSVPLYPYGYTF. The chain is built from TRBV29-1 and TRBJ1-2; unclear D gene. This CDR3 region has 12 residues. Germline-derived CDR1 and CDR2 are SQVTM and ANQGSEA. V was trimmed by 5 bases and J by 4 bases, leaving 11 bases between them.

The chain joins TRBV20-1 to TRBJ1-2; no clear D. CDR1 and CDR2 (germline): DFQATT, SNEGSKA (reference sequence). This CDR3 is built from 10 residues. V shed 0 bases and J shed 12 bases, with 8 bases lying between them. The CDR3, as DNA: TGCAGTGCTAGAGACATTCTACACACCTTC. This gives the protein CSARDILHTF.

This clonotype was seen a handful of times. This chain connects TRBV27 to TRBJ2-5; the D gene could be TRBD1 or TRBD2 (5 bases each). This CDR3 has 13 residues. Germline V lookup: CDR1 MNHEY, CDR2 SMNVEV (reference sequence). Deletions cut 3 bases from V and 5 bases from J, with 10 bases between. The CDR3 coding sequence is TGTGCCAGCAGTTTTCAAGGGGACGAGACCCAGTACTTC. Protein sequence: CASSFQGDETQYF.

This clonotype came up a few times. The chain links TRBV6-5 to TRBJ1-5; D is unclear. Germline V gene lookup returns CDR1 MNHEY and CDR2 SVGAGI. The CDR3 extends over 13 amino acids. V was shortened by 0 bases and J by 7 bases, with 7 bases between the two germline ends. The CDR3 DNA sequence: TGTGCCAGCAGTTACTCGCGGGGACAGCCCCAGCATTTT. It specifies CASSYSRGQPQHF.

The rearrangement joins TRBV11-2 to TRBJ2-3, with D perhaps being TRBD1 or TRBD2 (5 bases each). Germline-derived CDR1 and CDR2 are SGHAT and FQNNGV. This CDR3 has 13 residues. Between the trimmed V and J ends, which lost 2 bases and 4 bases, there was a span of 7 bases. CDR3 coding DNA: TGTGCCAGCAGCTTACTGGGGGCAGATACGCAGTATTTT. Its translation: CASSLLGADTQYF. Filled out from reference TRBV11-2 and TRBJ2-3, the complete variable domain reads EAGVAQSPRYKIIEKRQSVAFWCNPISGHATLYWYQQILGQGPKLLIQFQNNGVVDDSQLPKDRFSAERLKGVDSTLKIQPAKLEDSAVYLCASSLLGADTQYFGPGTRLTVL.

This clonotype came up many times. The chain employs TRBV20-1 and TRBJ2-1, with 16 positions matching TRBD2. V lost 4 bases and J lost 9; bases outside the gene matches: 3. This CDR3 comprises 14 residues. Germline-derived CDR1 and CDR2 are DFQATT and SNEGSKA (reference sequence). Written as DNA, the CDR3 is TGCAGTGCTAAGGGACTAGCGGGAGGGGGTGAGCAGTTCTTC. Its translation: CSAKGLAGGGEQFF.

The genes are TRBV7-2 and TRBJ2-3, with 8 bases identical to TRBD2. The J segment lost 9 bases and the V segment lost 5 bases, leaving 7 bases of the junction unmatched. The CDR3 extends over 13 amino acids. The germline V gene encodes CDR1 SGHTA and CDR2 FQGNSA. Here the CDR3 DNA reads TGTGCCAGCAGCCCACGGGGGGGCAAGACGCAGTATTTT. Translating it yields CASSPRGGKTQYF.

The V call is TRBV5-6, the J call TRBJ1-1, with TRBD1 as a possible D gene (6 bases). The germline gives CDR1 SGHDT, CDR2 YYEEEE. CDR3 length equals 12 residues. The V and J ends lost 4 bases and 5 bases respectively, with 9 bases between them. The CDR3 nucleotides are TGTGCCAGCAGCCCAGGACAGACTGAAGCTTTCTTT. Its protein product is CASSPGQTEAFF. Full variable domain (missing parts from reference TRBV5-6 and TRBJ1-1): DAGVTQSPTHLIKTRGQQVTLRCSPKSGHDTVSWYQQALGQGPQFIFQYYEEEERQRGNFPDRFSGHQFPNYSSELNVNALLLGDSALYLCASSPGQTEAFFGQGTRLTVV.

This clonotype was counted many times. The V and J genes are TRBV20-1 and TRBJ2-1; D may be TRBD1 (6 bases). The V end lost 0 bases, the J end lost 13 bases, and 22 bases lay between the germline ends. Looked up from germline, CDR1 is DFQATT and CDR2 is SNEGSKA (reference sequence). The CDR3 is 15 amino acids. The CDR3 spells CSARDLASQGSSQFF. The CDR3 bases are TGCAGTGCTAGAGATCTCGCTAGTCAGGGGTCCTCCCAGTTCTTC.

This clonotype was observed at least ten times. J is TRBJ2-1 and V is TRBV20-1, with 8 bases matching TRBD2. Germline CDR1 and CDR2: DFQATT and SNEGSKA (reference sequence). With 5 bases clipped from V and 3 bases from J, the junction kept 15 bases outside the gene matches. The CDR3 totals 17 residues. The CDR3 loop reads CSAAPPTAGAYYNEQFF. The CDR3 nucleotides are TGCAGTGCTGCCCCCCCTACAGCGGGGGCTTACTACAATGAGCAGTTCTTC.

In this sample, this clonotype turned up many times. V is TRBV3-1 and J is TRBJ2-7; D might be TRBD1 or TRBD2, each matching 6 bases. With 4 bases removed from V and 1 base from J, the gap between germline ends came to 14 bases. Germline V CDR1 and CDR2: LGHDT, YNNKEL (reference sequence). The CDR3 is 15 amino acids. The CDR3 DNA reads TGTGCCAGCAGCCTCGGTCCGGGGGCTTCCTACGAGCAGTACTTC. This translates into CASSLGPGASYEQYF.

The chain couples TRBV7-2 to TRBJ2-1; D is unclear. Germline CDR1 and CDR2: SGHTA and FQGNSA. The length of the CDR3 is 15 residues. Trimming left V 2 bases short and J 0 bases short, with 8 bases between. In DNA form, the CDR3 reads TGTGCCAGCAGCTTACAGGTTACCTCCTACAATGAGCAGTTCTTC. This translates into CASSLQVTSYNEQFF.

This clonotype showed up many times. The chain joins TRBV20-1 to TRBJ2-7, with 8 bases matching TRBD1. The trim removed 0 bases at V and 6 bases at J, leaving 10 bases unmatched. Germline-derived CDR1 and CDR2 are DFQATT and SNEGSKA (reference sequence). This CDR3 comprises 15 residues. The CDR3 DNA reads TGCAGTGCTAGAGACGCAGGACAGGGAGTTGGCGAGCAGTACTTC. It yields the protein CSARDAGQGVGEQYF.

At least ten counts were recorded for this clonotype. V and J are TRBV7-2 and TRBJ2-2; D uncertain. The CDR3 runs 13 residues. Germline-derived CDR1 and CDR2 are SGHTA and FQGNSA. Trimming removed 5 bases at V and 6 bases at J, with 10 bases between. The CDR3, as DNA: TGTGCCAGCAGCCCCTCCGTGGCCGGGGAGCTGTTTTTT. It specifies CASSPSVAGELFF.

This clonotype was recorded at least ten times. CDR3 DNA sequence: TGTGCCAGCAGTCAACGACCCGGGACAGGCAAAGACAATGAGCAGTTCTTC. Translated: CASSQRPGTGKDNEQFF. V gene TRBV5-5 combines with J gene TRBJ2-1; 8 bases agree with TRBD1. The germline gives CDR1 SGHKS, CDR2 YYEKEE (reference sequence). With 5 bases clipped from V and 5 bases from J, the junction kept 15 bases outside the gene matches. The CDR3 totals 17 residues. Full variable domain (remainder filled in from reference TRBV5-5 and TRBJ2-1): DAGVTQSPTHLIKTRGQQVTLRCSPISGHKSVSWYQQVLGQGPQFIFQYYEKEERGRGNFPDRFSARQFPNYSSELNVNALLLGDSALYLCASSQRPGTGKDNEQFFGPGTRLTVL.

This clonotype was seen many times. The chain combines TRBV19 with TRBJ2-3; the match to TRBD2 covers 7 bases. This CDR3 spans 17 amino acids. The germline gives CDR1 LNHDA, CDR2 SQIVND (reference sequence). V was pared by 3 bases and J by 1 base, with 10 bases of the junction left unmatched. The CDR3 DNA reads as TGTGCCAGTAGTATTGGGTCGGCGGGAGACCGCACAGATACGCAGTATTTT. It specifies CASSIGSAGDRTDTQYF.

This clonotype was counted ten times or more. The chain recombines TRBV19 with TRBJ2-7; D is possibly TRBD2 (7 bases). CDR1 LNHDA and CDR2 SQIVND come from the germline V gene (reference sequence). The CDR3 contains 14 residues. V lost 3 bases and J 5 bases, leaving 14 bases between the germline ends. The CDR3 sequence: CASSMGGGQNEQYF. The CDR3 DNA reads as TGTGCCAGTAGTATGGGCGGGGGCCAGAACGAGCAGTACTTC. The full variable domain, completed using reference TRBV19 and TRBJ2-7, is DGGITQSPKYLFRKEGQNVTLSCEQNLNHDAMYWYRQDPGQGLRLIYYSQIVNDFQKGDIAEGYSVSREKKESFPLTVTSAQKNPTAFYLCASSMGGGQNEQYFGPGTRLTVT.

The genes are TRBV7-8 and TRBJ2-1; the D gene could be TRBD1 or TRBD2 (5 bases each). The CDR3 runs 16 residues. The V gene's germline CDR1 is SGHVS and CDR2 FQNEAQ. Trimming removed 1 base from V and 3 bases from J, with 13 bases in between. CDR3 loop: CASSLVRASNYNEQFF. The DNA of the CDR3 is TGTGCCAGCAGCTTAGTCAGGGCTAGCAACTACAATGAGCAGTTCTTC.